The 9 T cell receptor beta chains below all came from one sample that was sequenced in a study of blood T cell repertoires in COVID-19 (dated by TCRdb to 2020 to 2021). Receptors were amplified or captured by the immunoSEQ multiplex PCR assay. TCRdb took this table from immuneACCESS and kept in-frame rearrangements with V and J called. Such tables lack part of the clones; where checked against another copy, unresolved V genes explain under half of the gap, and the rest is unexplained. Present in this sample are hundreds of thousands of clones, more than 75% of which were seen just once. The ten biggest clones cover around 1.9% of the sample. Material for sequencing was PBMCs or T cells enriched from blood (not recorded which). These receptors were taken from a woman aged 45-60 years who had recovered from COVID-19.

The chain recombines TRBV2 with TRBJ1-1; a weak D match, TRBD1 (5 bases). This CDR3 has 15 amino acids. Trimming left V 2 bases short and J 1 base short, with 11 bases between. The germline gives CDR1 SNHLY, CDR2 FYNNEI. Here the CDR3 DNA reads TGTGCCAGCAGTGAATGGGGCAGCTCGAACACTGAAGCTTTCTTT. It is translated as CASSEWGSSNTEAFF.

J is TRBJ2-1 and V is TRBV10-1, with TRBD1 as a possible D gene (5 bases). V was trimmed by 2 bases and J by 8 bases, leaving 10 bases between them. CDR1 and CDR2 from the germline V gene are WNHNN and SYGVQD (reference sequence). CDR3 length: 13 amino acids. In DNA, the CDR3 is TGCGCCAGCAGTGAGGTCTGGGGCGATGAGCAGTTCTTC. Translated: CASSEVWGDEQFF.

The V and J genes are TRBV11-3 and TRBJ2-3; D might be TRBD1 (7 bases). From germline, CDR1 is SGHNT and CDR2 YENEEA. With 4 bases removed from V and 3 bases from J, the gap between germline ends came to 14 bases. The CDR3 spans 15 residues. As DNA, the CDR3 is TGTGCCAGCAGCTGGCAGGGGGGCAGTACAGATACGCAGTATTTT. Its translation: CASSWQGGSTDTQYF.

This clone came up once. This rearrangement joins TRBV11-3 to TRBJ2-2; 7 positions agree with TRBD2. The CDR3 consists of 14 residues. Germline CDR1 and CDR2: SGHNT and YENEEA. J was trimmed by 1 base and V by 8 bases; bases with no gene match: 4. The DNA for the CDR3 is TGTGCCAGCGGGAGGGAGCGGAACACCGGGGAGCTGTTTTTT. It codes for CASGRERNTGELFF.

V usage is TRBV30 and J usage is TRBJ1-2; D may be TRBD1 (5 bases). There are 10 residues in the CDR3. The germline CDR1 and CDR2 sequences are GTSNPN and SVGIG (reference sequence). The V gene lost 8 bases and the J gene lost 8 bases, with 12 bases spanning the gap. The CDR3 protein is CAGGNRGYTF. CDR3 DNA: TGTGCCGGGGGGAACCGAGGCTACACCTTC.

V usage is TRBV29-1 and J usage is TRBJ2-5; D perhaps matches TRBD1 (6 bases). The germline CDR1 and CDR2 sequences are SQVTM and ANQGSEA. Between the trimmed V and J ends, which lost 4 bases and 1 base, there was a span of 10 bases. CDR3 length equals 13 residues. This CDR3 reads CSVGRTAQETQYF. The DNA for the CDR3 is TGCAGCGTTGGTCGGACAGCCCAAGAGACCCAGTACTTC.

The chain carries TRBV5-4 and TRBJ2-3; the D is unclear. Trimming removed 0 bases from V and 0 bases from J, with 5 bases in between. Germline CDR1 and CDR2: SGHNT and YYREEE (reference sequence). This CDR3 has 14 residues. The CDR3 reads CASSLGTSTDTQYF. The CDR3 region has the DNA TGTGCCAGCAGCTTGGGAACTAGCACAGATACGCAGTATTTT.

The chain uses TRBV28 and TRBJ1-3; D not resolved. Deletions cut 8 bases from V and 2 bases from J, with 7 bases between. Germline lookup yields CDR1 MDHEN and CDR2 SYDVKM. The CDR3 runs to 12 residues. CDR3 in amino acids: CASSQTGNTIYF. The CDR3 DNA sequence: TGTGCCAGCTCTCAGACTGGAAACACCATATATTTT.

This clone was detected only once. This chain connects TRBV18 to TRBJ2-7, with 8 bases fitting TRBD2. J was trimmed by 5 bases and V by 4 bases; bases with no gene match: 7. Germline CDR1 is KGHSH and CDR2 is LQKENI. CDR3 length equals 14 residues. CDR3 nucleotides: TGTGCCAGCTCACGAAGCGGGAGTCCCAACGAGCAGTACTTC. Amino acids: CASSRSGSPNEQYF.